Listed below are T cell receptor beta chains from one sample, sequenced in a study of cytomegalovirus exposure and HLA in healthy donors. The method was immunoSEQ multiplex PCR; TCRdb's version includes in-frame clones alone and lacks a portion of them. Here the sample spans 100,000 to 140,000 clones, roughly 72% being singletons. The sequencing sample was made of PBMCs. The receptors were sampled from a man younger than 40 in good health and CMV-seronegative. CDR3s leave out the opening cysteine and the closing phenylalanine or tryptophan.

cdr3_aa	j_call	v_call	cdr3_length
ASFGSSGNTIY	TRBJ1-3	TRBV18	11
ASSPREETQY	TRBJ2-5	TRBV11-2	10
ASSFKSETYNEQF	TRBJ2-1	TRBV5-5	13
ASSQRLGDTQY	TRBJ2-3	TRBV4-1	11
ASSLAWRRDRGNEAF	TRBJ1-1	TRBV7-8	15
ASSPSHGTGNYEQY	TRBJ2-7	TRBV19	14
ASSLAGVGGYT	TRBJ1-2	TRBV5-1	11
ASSSEGETQY	TRBJ2-5	TRBV7-9	10
ASRSGTVNTGELF	TRBJ2-2	TRBV27	13
AWGTQEGRTYEQY	TRBJ2-7	TRBV30	13
ASSYGDTGANVLT	TRBJ2-6	TRBV28	13
ASSGPGNEQF	TRBJ2-1	TRBV2	10
ASSDVRTGAQPQH	TRBJ1-5	TRBV10-3	13
AWSFASSGEQF	TRBJ2-1	TRBV30	11
ASSLGQDNQPQH	TRBJ1-5	TRBV18	12
ASSLSLAGVARETQY	TRBJ2-5	TRBV5-6	15
ASSSEPGLAGAGELF	TRBJ2-2	TRBV5-1	15
ASRPSPGTGSSGEKLF	TRBJ1-4	TRBV28	16
SVEDSQREMADTQY	TRBJ2-3	TRBV29-1	14
ASSLIGVATNQPQH	TRBJ1-5	TRBV28	14
ATLAHNEQF	TRBJ2-1	TRBV6-5	9
ASSHRVYEQY	.	TRBV6-6	10
ASSSRTGGEPQH	TRBJ1-5	TRBV6-5	12
ASISIRTSSTDTQY	TRBJ2-3	TRBV28	14
ASSPYRNEKLF	TRBJ1-4	TRBV4-1	11
ASSLVVTSGEFYEQY	TRBJ2-7	TRBV5-1	15
ASSLSAPQGGYT	TRBJ1-2	TRBV27	12
ATSWQGYQPQH	TRBJ1-5	TRBV15	11
ASSEGTSGGGLAKNIQY	TRBJ2-4	TRBV5-1	17
ASSLAGLAGYNEQF	TRBJ2-1	TRBV7-2	14
ASSQTPGVFSGYT	TRBJ1-2	TRBV4-1	13
AISGSQGTTSEQY	TRBJ2-7	TRBV10-3	13
ASSGRDRGPDTQY	TRBJ2-3	TRBV6-1	13
ASSLLTAGDNSPLH	TRBJ1-6	TRBV5-6	14
ASSQARQGNTGELF	TRBJ2-2	TRBV6-6	14
ASSVPGPEKLF	TRBJ1-4	TRBV19	11
AWSQQGRLNQPQH	TRBJ1-5	TRBV30	13
ASSSPGQTNTEAF	TRBJ1-1	TRBV19	13
ASSQGQGGYGYT	TRBJ1-2	TRBV9	12
ATSRDRAGGTGELF	TRBJ2-2	TRBV15	14
ASSVLSGTSQETQY	TRBJ2-5	TRBV9	14
AWIQGAGELF	TRBJ2-2	TRBV30	10
ASSLVQGLEPQH	TRBJ1-5	TRBV28	12
ASSRPTSGTNTGELF	TRBJ2-2	TRBV7-9	15